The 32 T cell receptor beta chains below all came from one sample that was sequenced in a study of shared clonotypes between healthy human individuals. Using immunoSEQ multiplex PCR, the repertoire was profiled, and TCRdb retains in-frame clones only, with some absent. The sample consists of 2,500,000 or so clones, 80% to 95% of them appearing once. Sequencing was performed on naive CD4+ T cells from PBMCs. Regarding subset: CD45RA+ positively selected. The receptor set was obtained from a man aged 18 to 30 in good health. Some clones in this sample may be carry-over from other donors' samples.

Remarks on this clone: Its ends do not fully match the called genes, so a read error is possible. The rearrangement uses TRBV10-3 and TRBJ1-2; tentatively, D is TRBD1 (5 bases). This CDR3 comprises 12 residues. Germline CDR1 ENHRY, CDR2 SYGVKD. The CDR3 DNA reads TGTGCCACCAGTTTAGAGGGGAAGCGTTACACCTTC. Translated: CATSLEGKRYTF.

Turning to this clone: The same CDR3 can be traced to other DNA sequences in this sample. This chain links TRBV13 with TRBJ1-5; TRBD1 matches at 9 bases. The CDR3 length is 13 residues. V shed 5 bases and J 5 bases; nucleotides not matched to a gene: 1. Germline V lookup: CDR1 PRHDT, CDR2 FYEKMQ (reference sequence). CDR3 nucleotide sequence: TGTGCCAGCAGCCGGGACAGGGATCAGCCCCAGCATTTT. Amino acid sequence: CASSRDRDQPQHF.

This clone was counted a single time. The CDR3 here is CASSLFGQGQGEQYF. In DNA form, the CDR3 reads TGTGCCAGCAGCTTGTTCGGACAGGGTCAAGGTGAGCAGTACTTC. The genes are TRBV7-9 and TRBJ2-7; 8 bases align to TRBD1. V was pared by 3 bases and J by 7 bases, with 11 bases of the junction left unmatched. CDR1 is SEHNR, CDR2 FQNEAQ, per germline (reference sequence). The CDR3 is 15 amino acids.

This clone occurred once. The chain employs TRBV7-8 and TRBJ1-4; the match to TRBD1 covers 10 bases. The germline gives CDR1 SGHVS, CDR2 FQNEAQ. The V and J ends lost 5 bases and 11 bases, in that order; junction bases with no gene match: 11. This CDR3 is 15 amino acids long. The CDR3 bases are TGTGCCAGCAGCCCCTTGACAGGGGGCGCAAAGAAACTGTTTTTT. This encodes CASSPLTGGAKKLFF.

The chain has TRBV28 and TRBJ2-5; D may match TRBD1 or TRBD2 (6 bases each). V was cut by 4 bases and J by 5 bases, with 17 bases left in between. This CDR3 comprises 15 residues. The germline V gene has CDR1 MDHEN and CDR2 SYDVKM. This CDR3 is CASSSYERGRETQYF. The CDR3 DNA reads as TGTGCCAGCAGTTCATACGAACGGGGGCGGGAGACCCAGTACTTC.

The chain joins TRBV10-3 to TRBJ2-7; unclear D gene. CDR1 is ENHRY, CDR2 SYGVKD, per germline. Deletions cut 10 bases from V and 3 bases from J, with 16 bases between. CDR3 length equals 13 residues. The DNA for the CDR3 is TGTGCCACCGCCCCTGGCTATAACTACGAGCAGTACTTC. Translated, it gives CATAPGYNYEQYF.

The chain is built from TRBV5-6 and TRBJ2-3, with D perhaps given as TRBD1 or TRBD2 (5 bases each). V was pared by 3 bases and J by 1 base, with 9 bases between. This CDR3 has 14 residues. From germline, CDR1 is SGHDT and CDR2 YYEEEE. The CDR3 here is CASSSGTRTDTQYF. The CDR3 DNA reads TGTGCCAGCAGCTCCGGGACCCGCACAGATACGCAGTATTTT.

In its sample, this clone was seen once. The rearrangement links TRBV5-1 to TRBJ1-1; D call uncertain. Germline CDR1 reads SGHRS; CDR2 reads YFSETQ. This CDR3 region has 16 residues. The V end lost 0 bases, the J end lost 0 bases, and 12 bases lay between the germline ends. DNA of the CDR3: TGCGCCAGCAGCTTGGGCGGACGGCAGGTGAACACTGAAGCTTTCTTT. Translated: CASSLGGRQVNTEAFF.

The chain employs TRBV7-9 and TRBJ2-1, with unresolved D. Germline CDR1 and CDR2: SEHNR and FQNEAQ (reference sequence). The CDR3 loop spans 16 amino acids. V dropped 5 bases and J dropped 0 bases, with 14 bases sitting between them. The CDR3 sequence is CASSQSGMPSYNEQFF. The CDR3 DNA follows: TGTGCCAGCAGCCAAAGTGGGATGCCCTCCTACAATGAGCAGTTCTTC. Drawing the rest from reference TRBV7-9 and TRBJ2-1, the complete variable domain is DTGVSQNPRHKITKRGQNVTFRCDPISEHNRLYWYRQTLGQGPEFLTYFQNEAQLEKSRLLSDRFSAERPKGSFSTLEIQRTEQGDSAMYLCASSQSGMPSYNEQFFGPGTRLTVL.

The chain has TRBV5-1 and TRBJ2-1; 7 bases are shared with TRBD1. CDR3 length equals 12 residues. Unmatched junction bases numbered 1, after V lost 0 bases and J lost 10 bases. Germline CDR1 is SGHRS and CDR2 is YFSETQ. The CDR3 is CASSLGGQEQFF. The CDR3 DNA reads TGCGCCAGCAGCTTGGGGGGACAGGAGCAGTTCTTC.

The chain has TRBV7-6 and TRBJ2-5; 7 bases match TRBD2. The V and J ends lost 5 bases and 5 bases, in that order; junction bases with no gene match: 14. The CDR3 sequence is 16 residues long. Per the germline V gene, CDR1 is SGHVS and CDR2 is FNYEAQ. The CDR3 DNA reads TGTGCCAGCAGCCTACCGCGGGGGTCGGGATTGGAGACCCAGTACTTC. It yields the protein CASSLPRGSGLETQYF.

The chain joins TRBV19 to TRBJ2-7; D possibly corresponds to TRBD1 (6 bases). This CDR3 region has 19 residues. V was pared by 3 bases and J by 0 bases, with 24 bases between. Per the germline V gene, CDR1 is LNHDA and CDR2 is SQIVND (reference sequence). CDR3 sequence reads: CASSMLRGYSGPSSYEQYF. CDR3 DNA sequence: TGTGCCAGTAGTATGTTAAGGGGGTATTCAGGGCCCAGCTCCTACGAGCAGTACTTC.

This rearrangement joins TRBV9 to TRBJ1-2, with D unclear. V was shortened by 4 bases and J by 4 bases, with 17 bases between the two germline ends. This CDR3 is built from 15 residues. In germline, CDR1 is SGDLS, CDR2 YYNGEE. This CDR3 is CASSPEAAAPYGYTF. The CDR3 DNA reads TGTGCCAGCAGCCCAGAAGCGGCAGCCCCCTATGGCTACACCTTC.

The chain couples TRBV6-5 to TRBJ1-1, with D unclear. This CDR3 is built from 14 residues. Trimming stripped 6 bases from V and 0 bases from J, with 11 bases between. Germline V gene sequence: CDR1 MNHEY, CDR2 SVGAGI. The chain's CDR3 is CASRTTPVNTEAFF. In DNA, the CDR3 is TGTGCCAGCAGAACGACACCCGTGAACACTGAAGCTTTCTTT.

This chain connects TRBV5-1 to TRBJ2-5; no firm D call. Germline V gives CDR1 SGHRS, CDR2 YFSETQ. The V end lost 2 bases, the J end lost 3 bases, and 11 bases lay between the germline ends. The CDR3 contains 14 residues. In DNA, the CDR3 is TGCGCCAGCAGCTTTTTCACGGATGAAGAGACCCAGTACTTC. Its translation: CASSFFTDEETQYF. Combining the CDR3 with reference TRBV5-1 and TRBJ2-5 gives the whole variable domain KAGVTQTPRYLIKTRGQQVTLSCSPISGHRSVSWYQQTPGQGLQFLFEYFSETQRNKGNFPGRFSGRQFSNSRSEMNVSTLELGDSALYLCASSFFTDEETQYFGPGTRLLVL.

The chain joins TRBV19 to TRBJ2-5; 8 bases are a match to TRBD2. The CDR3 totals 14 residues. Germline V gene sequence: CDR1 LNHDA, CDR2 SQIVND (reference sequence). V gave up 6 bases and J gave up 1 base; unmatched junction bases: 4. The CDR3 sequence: CASSAGRAQETQYF. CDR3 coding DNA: TGTGCCAGTAGCGCCGGGAGGGCCCAAGAGACCCAGTACTTC.

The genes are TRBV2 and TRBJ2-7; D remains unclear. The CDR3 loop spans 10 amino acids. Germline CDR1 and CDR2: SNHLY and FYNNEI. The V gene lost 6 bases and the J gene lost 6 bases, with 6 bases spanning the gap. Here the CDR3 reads CASRLVEQYF. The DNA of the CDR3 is TGTGCCAGCAGGTTGGTCGAGCAGTACTTC.

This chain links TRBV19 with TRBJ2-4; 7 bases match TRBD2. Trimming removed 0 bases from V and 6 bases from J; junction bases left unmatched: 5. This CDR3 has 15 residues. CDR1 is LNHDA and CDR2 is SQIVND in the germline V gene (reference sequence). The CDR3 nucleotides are TGTGCCAGTAGTATAGACGTAGGGAGGGGAAACATTCAGTACTTC. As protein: CASSIDVGRGNIQYF.

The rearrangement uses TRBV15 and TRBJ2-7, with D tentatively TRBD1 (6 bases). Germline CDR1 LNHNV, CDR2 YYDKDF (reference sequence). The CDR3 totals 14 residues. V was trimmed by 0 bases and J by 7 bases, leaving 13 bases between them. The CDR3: CATSRERRGGEQYF. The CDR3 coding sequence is TGTGCCACCAGCAGAGAGCGTCGAGGGGGTGAGCAGTACTTC.

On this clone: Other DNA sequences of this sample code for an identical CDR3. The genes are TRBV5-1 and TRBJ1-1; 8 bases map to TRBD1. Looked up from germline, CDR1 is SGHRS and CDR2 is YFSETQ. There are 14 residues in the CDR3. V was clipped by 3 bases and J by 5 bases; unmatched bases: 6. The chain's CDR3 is CASSSLTGGTEAFF. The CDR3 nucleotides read TGCGCCAGCAGCTCCCTTACAGGGGGGACTGAAGCTTTCTTT.

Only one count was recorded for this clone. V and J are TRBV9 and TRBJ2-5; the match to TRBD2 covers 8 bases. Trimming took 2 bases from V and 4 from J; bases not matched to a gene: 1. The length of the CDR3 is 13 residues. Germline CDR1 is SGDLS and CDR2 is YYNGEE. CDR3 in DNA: TGTGCCAGCAGCGTTCTAGCGGGAGAGACCCAGTACTTC. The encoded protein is CASSVLAGETQYF.

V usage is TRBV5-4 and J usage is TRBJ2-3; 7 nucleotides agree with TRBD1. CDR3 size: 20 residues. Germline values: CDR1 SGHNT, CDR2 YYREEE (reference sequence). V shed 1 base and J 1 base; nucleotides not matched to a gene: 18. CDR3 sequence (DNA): TGTGCCAGCAGCTTGTGGGGGATTGGACAGGTCGAAGGTGGCACAGATACGCAGTATTTT. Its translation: CASSLWGIGQVEGGTDTQYF.

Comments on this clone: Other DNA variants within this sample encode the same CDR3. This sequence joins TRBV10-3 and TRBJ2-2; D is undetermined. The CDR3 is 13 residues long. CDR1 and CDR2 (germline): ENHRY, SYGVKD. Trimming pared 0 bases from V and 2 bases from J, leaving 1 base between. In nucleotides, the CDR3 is TGTGCCATCAGTGAGTCCAACACCGGGGAGCTGTTTTTT. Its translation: CAISESNTGELFF.

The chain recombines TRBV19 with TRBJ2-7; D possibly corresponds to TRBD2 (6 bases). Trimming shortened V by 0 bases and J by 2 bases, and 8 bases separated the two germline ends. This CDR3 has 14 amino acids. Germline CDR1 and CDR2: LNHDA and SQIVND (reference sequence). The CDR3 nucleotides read TGTGCCAGTAGTATAGAGGAGGGACCCTACGAGCAGTACTTC. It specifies CASSIEEGPYEQYF.

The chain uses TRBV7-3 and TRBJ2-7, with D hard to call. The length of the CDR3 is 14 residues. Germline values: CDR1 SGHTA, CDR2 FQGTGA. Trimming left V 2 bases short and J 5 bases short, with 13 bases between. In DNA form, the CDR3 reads TGTGCCAGCAGCTTAGTTTGGTTGGGGAACGAGCAGTACTTC. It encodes CASSLVWLGNEQYF.

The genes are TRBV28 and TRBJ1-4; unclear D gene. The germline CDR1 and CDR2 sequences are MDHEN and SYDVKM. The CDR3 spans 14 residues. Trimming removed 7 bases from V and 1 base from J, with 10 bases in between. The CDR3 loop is CASMVGLTNEKLFF. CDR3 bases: TGTGCCAGCATGGTTGGATTAACTAATGAAAAACTGTTTTTT.

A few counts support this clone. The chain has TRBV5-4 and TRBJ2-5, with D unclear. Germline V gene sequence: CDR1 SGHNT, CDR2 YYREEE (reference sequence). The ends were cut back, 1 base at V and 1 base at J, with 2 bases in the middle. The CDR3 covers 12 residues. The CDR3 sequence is CASSLTQETQYF. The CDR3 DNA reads TGTGCCAGCAGCTTGACCCAAGAGACCCAGTACTTC.

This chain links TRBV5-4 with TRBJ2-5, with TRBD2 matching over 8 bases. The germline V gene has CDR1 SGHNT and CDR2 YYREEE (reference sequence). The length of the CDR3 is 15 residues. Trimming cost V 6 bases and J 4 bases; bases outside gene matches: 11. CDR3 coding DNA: TGTGCCAGCACCCCGCCGGGAGGGATAAGAGAGACCCAGTACTTC. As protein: CASTPPGGIRETQYF.

CDR3 sequence (DNA): TGTGCCAGCAGCCGCTCGTTGAACACCGGGGAGCTGTTTTTT. This gives the protein CASSRSLNTGELFF. This sequence joins TRBV7-2 and TRBJ2-2; D unresolved. The germline gives CDR1 SGHTA, CDR2 FQGNSA. V gave up 5 bases and J gave up 1 base, with 8 bases separating them. The CDR3 runs to 14 residues.

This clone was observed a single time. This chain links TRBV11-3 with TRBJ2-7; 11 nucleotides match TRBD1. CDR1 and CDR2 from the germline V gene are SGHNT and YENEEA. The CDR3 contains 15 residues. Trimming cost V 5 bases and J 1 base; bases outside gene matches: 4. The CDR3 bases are TGTGCCAGCAGCCCGGGACAGGGGGTTTCCTACGAGCAGTACTTC. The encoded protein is CASSPGQGVSYEQYF.

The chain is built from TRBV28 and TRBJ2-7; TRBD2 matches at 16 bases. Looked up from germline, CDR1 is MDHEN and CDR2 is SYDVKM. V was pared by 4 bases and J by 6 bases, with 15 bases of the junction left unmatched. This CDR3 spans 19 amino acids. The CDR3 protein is CASSSPGLAGGPGGSEQYF. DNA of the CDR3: TGTGCCAGCAGTTCTCCGGGACTAGCGGGAGGGCCGGGAGGGAGCGAGCAGTACTTC.

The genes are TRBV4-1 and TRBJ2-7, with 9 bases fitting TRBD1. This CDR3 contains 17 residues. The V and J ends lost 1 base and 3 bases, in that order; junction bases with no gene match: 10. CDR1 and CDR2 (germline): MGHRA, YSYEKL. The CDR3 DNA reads TGCGCCAGCAGCCAAGCACGGGGACAGGGAGTCGGCTACGAGCAGTACTTC. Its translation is CASSQARGQGVGYEQYF.